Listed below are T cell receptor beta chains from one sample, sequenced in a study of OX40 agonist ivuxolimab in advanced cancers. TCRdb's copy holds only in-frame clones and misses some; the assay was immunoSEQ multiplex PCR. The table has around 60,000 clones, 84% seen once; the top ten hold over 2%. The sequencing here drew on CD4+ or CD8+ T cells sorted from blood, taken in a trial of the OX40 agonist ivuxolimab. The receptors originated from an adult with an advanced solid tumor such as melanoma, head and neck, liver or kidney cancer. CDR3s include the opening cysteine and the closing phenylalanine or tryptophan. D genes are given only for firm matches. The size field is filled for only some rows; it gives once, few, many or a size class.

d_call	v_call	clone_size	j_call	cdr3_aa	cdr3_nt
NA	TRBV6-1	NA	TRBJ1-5	CASIPVAQPQHF	TGTGCCAGCATCCCGGTAGCTCAGCCCCAGCATTTT
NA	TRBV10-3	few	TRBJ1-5	CATRGNSNQPQHF	TGTGCCACCCGGGGTAATAGCAATCAGCCCCAGCATTTT
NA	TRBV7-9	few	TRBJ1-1	CASSLGRDGTEAFF	TGTGCCAGCAGCTTAGGGCGGGACGGAACTGAAGCTTTCTTT
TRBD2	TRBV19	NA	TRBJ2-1	CASSIGLADNEQFF	TGTGCCAGTAGTATAGGACTAGCGGACAATGAGCAGTTCTTC
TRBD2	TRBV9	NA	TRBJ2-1	CASSVILAGGEQFF	TGTGCCAGCAGCGTAATACTAGCGGGTGGTGAGCAGTTCTTC
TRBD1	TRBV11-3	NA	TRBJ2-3	CASSLTGAADTQYF	TGTGCCAGCAGCTTAACAGGGGCTGCAGATACGCAGTATTTT
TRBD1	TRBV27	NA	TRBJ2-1	CASSTQGQGSNEQFF	TGTGCCAGCAGTACGCAGGGACAGGGTAGCAATGAGCAGTTCTTC
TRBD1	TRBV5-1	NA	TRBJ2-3	CASSPGTGGTDTQYF	TGCGCCAGCAGCCCCGGGACAGGGGGGACAGATACGCAGTATTTT
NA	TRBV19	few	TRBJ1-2	CASSEGRSGRNLNYGYTF	TGTGCCAGTAGTGAGGGCAGATCCGGTCGGAACCTAAACTATGGCTACACCTTC
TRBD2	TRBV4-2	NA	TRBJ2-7	CASAPRGGYEQYF	TGTGCCAGCGCCCCCCGCGGGGGCTACGAGCAGTACTTC
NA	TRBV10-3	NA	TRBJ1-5	CAISAGSSNQPQHF	TGTGCCATCAGTGCAGGGAGTAGCAATCAGCCCCAGCATTTT
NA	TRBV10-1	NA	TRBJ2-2	CASSEWTNTGELFF	TGCGCCAGCAGTGAATGGACCAACACCGGGGAGCTGTTTTTT
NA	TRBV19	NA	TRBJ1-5	CASSNRGGPGSQHF	TGTGCCAGTTCCAATCGGGGGGGGCCGGGGTCCCAGCATTTT
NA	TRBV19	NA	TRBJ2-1	CASSPRRQEQFF	TGTGCCAGTAGTCCCCGTCGACAGGAGCAGTTCTTC
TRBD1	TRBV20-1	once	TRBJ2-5	CSATDRGSQYF	TGCAGTGCTACGGACAGGGGAAGCCAGTACTTC
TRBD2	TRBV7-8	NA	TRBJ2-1	CASSPRGLAGEQQFF	TGTGCCAGCAGCCCCCGGGGGTTAGCGGGAGAACAGCAGTTCTTC
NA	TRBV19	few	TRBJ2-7	CASAGPSYEQYF	TGTGCCAGCGCCGGGCCCTCCTACGAGCAGTACTTC
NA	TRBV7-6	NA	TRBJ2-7	CASSLWGGDEQYF	TGTGCCAGCAGCTTATGGGGGGGCGACGAGCAGTACTTC
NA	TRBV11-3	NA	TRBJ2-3	CASSSTSQSTDTQYF	TGTGCCAGCAGCTCCACTAGCCAAAGCACAGATACGCAGTATTTT
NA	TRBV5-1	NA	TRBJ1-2	CASSPGRIDYGYTF	TGCGCCAGCAGCCCGGGACGGATAGACTATGGCTACACCTTC
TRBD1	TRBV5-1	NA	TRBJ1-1	CASSLPGQLAFF	TGCGCCAGCAGCCTTCCGGGACAGCTGGCTTTCTTT
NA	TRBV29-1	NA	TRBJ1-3	CSVRSNGPGNTIYF	TGCAGCGTGAGGAGTAACGGACCTGGAAACACCATATATTTT
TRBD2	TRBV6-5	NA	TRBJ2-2	CASSYAGGNTGELFF	TGTGCCAGCAGTTACGCGGGGGGTAACACCGGGGAGCTGTTTTTT
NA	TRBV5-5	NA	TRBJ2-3	CASSEAGGALADTQYF	TGTGCCAGCAGTGAGGCTGGGGGGGCCTTGGCAGATACGCAGTATTTT
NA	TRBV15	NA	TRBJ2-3	CATKQGQSTDTQYF	TGTGCCACTAAACAGGGTCAGAGCACAGATACGCAGTATTTT